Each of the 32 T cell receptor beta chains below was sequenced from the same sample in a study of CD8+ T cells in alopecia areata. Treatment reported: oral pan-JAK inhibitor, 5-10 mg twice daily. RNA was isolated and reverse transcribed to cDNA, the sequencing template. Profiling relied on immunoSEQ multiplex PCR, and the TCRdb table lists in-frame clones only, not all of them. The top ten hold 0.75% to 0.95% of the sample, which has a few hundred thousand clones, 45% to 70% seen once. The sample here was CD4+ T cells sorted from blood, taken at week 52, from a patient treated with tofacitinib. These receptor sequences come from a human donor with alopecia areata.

CDR3 DNA: TGTGCCAGCAGCCAAGTGGGGGGTGGACAGGGCCCAGATACGCAGTATTTT. This sequence encodes CASSQVGGGQGPDTQYF. This chain links TRBV4-2 with TRBJ2-3, with 8 bases matching TRBD1. The CDR3 contains 17 residues. CDR1 is LGHNA and CDR2 is YNFKEQ in the germline V gene. V trimming: 1 base; J trimming: 4 bases; junction bases outside the gene matches: 10.

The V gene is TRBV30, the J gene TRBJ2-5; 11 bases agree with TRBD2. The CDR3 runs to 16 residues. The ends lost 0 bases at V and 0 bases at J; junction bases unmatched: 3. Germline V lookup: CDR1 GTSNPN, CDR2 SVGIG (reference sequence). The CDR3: CAWSVGTSGNQETQYF. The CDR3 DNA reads TGTGCCTGGAGTGTTGGGACTAGCGGAAACCAAGAGACCCAGTACTTC. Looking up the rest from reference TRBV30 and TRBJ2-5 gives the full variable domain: SQTIHQWPATLVQPVGSPLSLECTVEGTSNPNLYWYRQAAGRGLQLLFYSVGIGQISSEVPQNLSASRPQDRQFILSSKKLLLSDSGFYLCAWSVGTSGNQETQYFGPGTRLLVL.

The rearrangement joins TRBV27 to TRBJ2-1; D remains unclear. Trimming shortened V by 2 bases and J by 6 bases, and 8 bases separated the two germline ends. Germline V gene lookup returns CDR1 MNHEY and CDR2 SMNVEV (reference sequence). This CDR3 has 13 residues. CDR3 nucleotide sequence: TGTGCCAGCAGTTTAGTGGGCGGCAATGAGCAGTTCTTC. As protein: CASSLVGGNEQFF.

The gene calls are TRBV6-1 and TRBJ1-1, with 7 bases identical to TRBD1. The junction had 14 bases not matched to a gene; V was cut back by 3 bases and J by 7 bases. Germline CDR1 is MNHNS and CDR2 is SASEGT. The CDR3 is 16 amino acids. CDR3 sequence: CASSELGNRGEGEAFF. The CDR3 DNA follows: TGTGCCAGCAGTGAGTTGGGGAACAGGGGTGAGGGTGAAGCTTTCTTT.

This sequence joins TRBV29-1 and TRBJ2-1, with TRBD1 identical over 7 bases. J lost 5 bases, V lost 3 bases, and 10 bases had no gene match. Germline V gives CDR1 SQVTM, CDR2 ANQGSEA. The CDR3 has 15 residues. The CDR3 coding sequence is TGCAGCGTTGATGCCGCACAGGGGACCGACAATGAGCAGTTCTTC. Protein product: CSVDAAQGTDNEQFF.

CDR3 DNA sequence: TGTGCCAGCCGGCGGAACAGGGGTCGGGACGAGCAGTACTTC. This gives the protein CASRRNRGRDEQYF. The J gene is TRBJ2-7, the V gene TRBV7-2, with 7 bases that match TRBD1. The junction had 12 bases not matched to a gene; V was cut back by 8 bases and J by 5 bases. This CDR3 contains 14 residues. Germline V gene lookup returns CDR1 SGHTA and CDR2 FQGNSA.

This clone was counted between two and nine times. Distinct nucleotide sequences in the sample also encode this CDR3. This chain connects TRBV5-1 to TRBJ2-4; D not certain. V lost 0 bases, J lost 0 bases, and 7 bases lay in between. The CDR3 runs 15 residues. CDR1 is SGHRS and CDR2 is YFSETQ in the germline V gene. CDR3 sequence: CASSLDGLAKNIQYF. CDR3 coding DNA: TGCGCCAGCAGCTTGGACGGGCTAGCCAAAAACATTCAGTACTTC.

Here the CDR3 reads CAWSRVNNQPQHF. The CDR3 DNA reads as TGTGCCTGGAGTAGGGTCAACAATCAGCCCCAGCATTTT. The chain links TRBV30 to TRBJ1-5; no firm D call. The CDR3 has 13 residues. The V and J ends lost 2 bases and 3 bases respectively, with 8 bases between them. CDR1 and CDR2 (germline): GTSNPN, SVGIG (reference sequence).

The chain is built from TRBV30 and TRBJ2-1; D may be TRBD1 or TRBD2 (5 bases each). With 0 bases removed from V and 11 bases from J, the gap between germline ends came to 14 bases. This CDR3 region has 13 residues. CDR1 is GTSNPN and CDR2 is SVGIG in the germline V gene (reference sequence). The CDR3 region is CAWSVSGPTKQFF. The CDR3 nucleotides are TGTGCCTGGAGTGTCTCGGGGCCGACAAAGCAGTTCTTC.

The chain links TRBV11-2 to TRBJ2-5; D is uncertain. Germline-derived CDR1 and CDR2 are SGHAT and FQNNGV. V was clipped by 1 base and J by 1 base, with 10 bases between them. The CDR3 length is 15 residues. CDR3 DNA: TGTGCCAGCAGCTTAGTTCAGCCATCCCAAGAGACCCAGTACTTC. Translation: CASSLVQPSQETQYF. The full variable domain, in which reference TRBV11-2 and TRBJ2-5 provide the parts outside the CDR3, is EAGVAQSPRYKIIEKRQSVAFWCNPISGHATLYWYQQILGQGPKLLIQFQNNGVVDDSQLPKDRFSAERLKGVDSTLKIQPAKLEDSAVYLCASSLVQPSQETQYFGPGTRLLVL.

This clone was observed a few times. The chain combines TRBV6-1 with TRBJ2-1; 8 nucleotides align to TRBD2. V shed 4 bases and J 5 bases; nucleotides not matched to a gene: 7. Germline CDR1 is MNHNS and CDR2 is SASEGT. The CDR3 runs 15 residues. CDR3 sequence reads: CASSGLRGVNNEQFF. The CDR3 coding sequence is TGTGCCAGCAGTGGCTTGCGGGGGGTGAACAATGAGCAGTTCTTC.

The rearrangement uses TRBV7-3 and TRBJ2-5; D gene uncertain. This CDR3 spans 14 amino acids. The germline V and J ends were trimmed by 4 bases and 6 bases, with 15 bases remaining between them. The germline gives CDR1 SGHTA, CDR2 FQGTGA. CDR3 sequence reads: CASSSAGSYQTQYF. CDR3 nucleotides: TGTGCCAGCAGCTCGGCCGGGTCCTATCAGACCCAGTACTTC.

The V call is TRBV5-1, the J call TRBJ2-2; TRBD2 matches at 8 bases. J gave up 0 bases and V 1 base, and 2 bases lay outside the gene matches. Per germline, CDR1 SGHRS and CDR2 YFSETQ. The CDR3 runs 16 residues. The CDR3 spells CASSLTAGANTGELFF. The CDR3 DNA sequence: TGCGCCAGCAGCTTGACAGCGGGGGCGAACACCGGGGAGCTGTTTTTT.

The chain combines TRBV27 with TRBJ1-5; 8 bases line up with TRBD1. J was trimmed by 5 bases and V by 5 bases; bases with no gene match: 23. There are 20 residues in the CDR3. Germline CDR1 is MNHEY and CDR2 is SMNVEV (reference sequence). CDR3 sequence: CASSRISGTRGTGEDQPQHF. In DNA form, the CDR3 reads TGTGCCAGCAGTCGAATCAGTGGGACACGCGGGACAGGAGAAGATCAGCCCCAGCATTTT.

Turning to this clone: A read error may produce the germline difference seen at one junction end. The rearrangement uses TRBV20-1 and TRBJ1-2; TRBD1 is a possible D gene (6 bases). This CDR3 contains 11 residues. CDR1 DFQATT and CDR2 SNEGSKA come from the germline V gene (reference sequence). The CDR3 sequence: CSATGGGQRLF. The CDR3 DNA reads TGCAGTGCCACTGGTGGGGGACAACGACTCTTC.

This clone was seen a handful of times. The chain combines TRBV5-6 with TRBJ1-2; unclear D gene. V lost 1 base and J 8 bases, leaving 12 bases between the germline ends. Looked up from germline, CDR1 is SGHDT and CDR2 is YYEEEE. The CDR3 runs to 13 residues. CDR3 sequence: CASSLPGLKGYTF. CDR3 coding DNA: TGTGCCAGCAGCTTGCCTGGACTAAAGGGCTACACCTTC.

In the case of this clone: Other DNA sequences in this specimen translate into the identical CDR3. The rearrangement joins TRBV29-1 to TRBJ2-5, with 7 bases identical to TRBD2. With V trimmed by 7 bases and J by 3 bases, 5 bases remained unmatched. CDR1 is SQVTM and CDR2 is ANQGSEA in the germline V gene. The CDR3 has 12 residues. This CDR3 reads CSASSGEETQYF. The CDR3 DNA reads TGCAGCGCGTCGAGCGGGGAAGAGACCCAGTACTTC.

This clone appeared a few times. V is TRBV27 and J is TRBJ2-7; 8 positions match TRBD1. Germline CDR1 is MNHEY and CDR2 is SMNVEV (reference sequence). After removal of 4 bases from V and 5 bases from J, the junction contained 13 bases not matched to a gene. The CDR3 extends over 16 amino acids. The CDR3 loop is CASSSFDRGRSDEQYF. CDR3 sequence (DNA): TGTGCCAGCAGTTCTTTTGACAGGGGTAGATCCGACGAGCAGTACTTC.

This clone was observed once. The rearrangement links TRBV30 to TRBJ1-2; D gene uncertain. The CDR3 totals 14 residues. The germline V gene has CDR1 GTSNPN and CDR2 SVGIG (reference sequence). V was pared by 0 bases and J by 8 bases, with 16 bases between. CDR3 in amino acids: CAWSVWAGDRGYTF. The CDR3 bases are TGTGCCTGGAGTGTATGGGCCGGAGACCGCGGCTACACCTTC.

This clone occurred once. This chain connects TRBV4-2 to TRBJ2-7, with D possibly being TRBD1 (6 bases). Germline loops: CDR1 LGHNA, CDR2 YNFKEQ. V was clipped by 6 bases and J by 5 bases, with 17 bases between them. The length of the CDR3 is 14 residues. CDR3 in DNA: TGTGCCAGCAGTCCACAGGGTGTCGGCCACGAGCAGTACTTC. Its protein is CASSPQGVGHEQYF.

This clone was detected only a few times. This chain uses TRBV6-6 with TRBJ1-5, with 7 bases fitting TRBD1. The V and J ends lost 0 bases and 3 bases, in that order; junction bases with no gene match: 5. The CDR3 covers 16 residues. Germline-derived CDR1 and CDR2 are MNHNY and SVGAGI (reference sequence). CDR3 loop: CASSYSPTGNNQPQHF. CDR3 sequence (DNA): TGTGCCAGCAGTTACTCCCCGACAGGGAACAATCAGCCCCAGCATTTT.

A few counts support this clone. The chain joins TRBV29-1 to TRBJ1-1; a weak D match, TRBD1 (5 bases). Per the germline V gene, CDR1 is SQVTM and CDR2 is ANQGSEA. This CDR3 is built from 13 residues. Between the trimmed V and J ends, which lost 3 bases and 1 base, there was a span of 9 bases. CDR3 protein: CSVDQGQNTEAFF. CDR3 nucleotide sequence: TGCAGCGTTGATCAGGGTCAGAACACTGAAGCTTTCTTT.

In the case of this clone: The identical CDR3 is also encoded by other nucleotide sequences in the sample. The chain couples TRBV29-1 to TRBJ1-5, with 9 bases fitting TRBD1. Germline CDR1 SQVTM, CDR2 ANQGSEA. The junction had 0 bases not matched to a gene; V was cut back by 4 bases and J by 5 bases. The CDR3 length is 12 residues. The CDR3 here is CSVGQGDQPQHF. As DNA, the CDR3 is TGCAGCGTTGGACAGGGGGATCAGCCCCAGCATTTT.

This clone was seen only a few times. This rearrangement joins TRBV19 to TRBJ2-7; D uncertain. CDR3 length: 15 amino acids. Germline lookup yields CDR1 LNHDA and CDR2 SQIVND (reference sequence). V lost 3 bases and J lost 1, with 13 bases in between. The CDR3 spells CASSIGGDPSYEQYF. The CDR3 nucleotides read TGTGCCAGTAGTATCGGTGGAGATCCTTCCTACGAGCAGTACTTC.

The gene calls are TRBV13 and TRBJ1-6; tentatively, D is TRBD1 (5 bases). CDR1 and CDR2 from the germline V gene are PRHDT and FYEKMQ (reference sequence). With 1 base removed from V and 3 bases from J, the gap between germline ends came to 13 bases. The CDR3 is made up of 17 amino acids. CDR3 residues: CASSLVGGDLYNSPLHF. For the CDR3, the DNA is TGTGCCAGCAGCTTAGTAGGAGGGGACCTCTATAATTCACCCCTCCACTTT.

The CDR3: CSVEDRQGNYNEQFF. As DNA, the CDR3 is TGCAGCGTTGAAGATCGACAGGGCAACTACAATGAGCAGTTCTTC. The chain combines TRBV29-1 with TRBJ2-1, with 7 nucleotides matching TRBD1. The CDR3 runs 15 residues. V was clipped by 0 bases and J by 3 bases; unmatched bases: 5. Germline CDR1 is SQVTM and CDR2 is ANQGSEA.

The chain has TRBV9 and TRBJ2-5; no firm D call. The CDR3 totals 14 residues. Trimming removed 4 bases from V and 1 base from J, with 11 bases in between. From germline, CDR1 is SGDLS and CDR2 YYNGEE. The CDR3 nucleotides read TGTGCCAGCAGCTCGAGCTTGATCCAAGAGACCCAGTACTTC. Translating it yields CASSSSLIQETQYF.

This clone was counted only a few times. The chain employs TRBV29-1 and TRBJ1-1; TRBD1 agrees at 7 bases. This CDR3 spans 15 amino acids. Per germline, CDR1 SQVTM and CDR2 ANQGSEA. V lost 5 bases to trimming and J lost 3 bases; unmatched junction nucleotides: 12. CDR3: CSVKGADWRHTEAFF. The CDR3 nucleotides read TGCAGCGTTAAGGGGGCTGACTGGCGCCACACTGAAGCTTTCTTT.

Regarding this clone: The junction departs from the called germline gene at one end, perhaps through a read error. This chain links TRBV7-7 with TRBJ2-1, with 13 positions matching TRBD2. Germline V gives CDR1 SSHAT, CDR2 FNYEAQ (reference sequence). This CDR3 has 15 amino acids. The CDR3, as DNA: TGTGCTAGCAGTTTGGGACTAGCGGGGTTGAATGAGCAGTTCTTC. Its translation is CASSLGLAGLNEQFF.

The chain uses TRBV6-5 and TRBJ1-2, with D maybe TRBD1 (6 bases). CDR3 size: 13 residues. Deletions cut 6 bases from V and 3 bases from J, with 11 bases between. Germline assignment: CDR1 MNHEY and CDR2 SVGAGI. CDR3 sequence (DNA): TGTGCCAGCAGCGACAGGTCTCACTATGGCTACACCTTC. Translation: CASSDRSHYGYTF.

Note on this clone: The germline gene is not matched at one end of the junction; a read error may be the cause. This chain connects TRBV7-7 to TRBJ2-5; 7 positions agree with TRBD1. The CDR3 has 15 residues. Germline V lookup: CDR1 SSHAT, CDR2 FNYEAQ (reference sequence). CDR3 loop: CASSPVRGYQETQYF. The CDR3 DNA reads TGTGCTAGCAGTCCCGTCAGGGGGTACCAAGAGACCCAGTACTTC.

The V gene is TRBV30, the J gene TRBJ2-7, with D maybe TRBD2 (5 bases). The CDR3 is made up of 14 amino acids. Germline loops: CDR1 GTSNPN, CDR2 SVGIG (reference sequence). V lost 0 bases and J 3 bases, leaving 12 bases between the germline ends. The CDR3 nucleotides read TGTGCCTGGAGTGTACCTTGGAGGAACTACGAGCAGTACTTC. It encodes CAWSVPWRNYEQYF. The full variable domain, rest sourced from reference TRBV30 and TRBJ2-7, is SQTIHQWPATLVQPVGSPLSLECTVEGTSNPNLYWYRQAAGRGLQLLFYSVGIGQISSEVPQNLSASRPQDRQFILSSKKLLLSDSGFYLCAWSVPWRNYEQYFGPGTRLTVT.